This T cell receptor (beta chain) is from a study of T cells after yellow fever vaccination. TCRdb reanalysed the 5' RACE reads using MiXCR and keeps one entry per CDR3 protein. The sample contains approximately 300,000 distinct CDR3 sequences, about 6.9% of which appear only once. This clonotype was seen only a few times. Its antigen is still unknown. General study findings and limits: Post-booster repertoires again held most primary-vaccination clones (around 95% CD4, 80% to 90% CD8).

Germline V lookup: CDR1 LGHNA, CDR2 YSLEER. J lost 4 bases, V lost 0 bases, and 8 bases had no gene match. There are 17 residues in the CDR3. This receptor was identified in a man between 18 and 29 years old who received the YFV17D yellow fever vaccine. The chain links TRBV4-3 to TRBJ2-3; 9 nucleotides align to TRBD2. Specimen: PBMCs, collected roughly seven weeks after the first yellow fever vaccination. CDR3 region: CASSQDRWRGGSDTQYF. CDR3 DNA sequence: TGCGCCAGCAGCCAAGATAGGTGGCGGGGGGGGTCAGATACGCAGTATTTT.